The 8 T cell receptor beta chains listed next were all sequenced from one sample in a study of cytomegalovirus exposure and HLA in healthy donors. PCR involved 60 Vbeta and 13 Jbeta primers. This table comes from immunoSEQ multiplex PCR, and its TCRdb copy is limited to in-frame clones, with some not included. The sample records about 180,000 clones, 76% being singletons. Sequenced: PBMCs. Receptor source: a man aged 18-30 years in good health and CMV-seronegative.

J is TRBJ2-5 and V is TRBV6-5, with D possibly matching TRBD2 (5 bases). The V end was cut by 2 bases, the J end by 4 bases, with 11 bases between. From germline, CDR1 is MNHEY and CDR2 SVGAGI. This CDR3 has 14 amino acids. CDR3 amino acids: CASSYGRTPETQYF. DNA of the CDR3: TGTGCCAGCAGTTACGGTAGGACTCCAGAGACCCAGTACTTC.

The chain uses TRBV11-2 and TRBJ1-1; D is unclear. CDR1 is SGHAT and CDR2 is FQNNGV in the germline V gene. Between the trimmed V and J ends, which lost 3 bases and 8 bases, there was a span of 7 bases. The CDR3 has 11 residues. Written as DNA, the CDR3 is TGTGCCAGCAGCTTTTCTAGGGAAGCTTTCTTT. It yields the protein CASSFSREAFF. Based on the CDR3 plus reference TRBV11-2 and TRBJ1-1, the full variable domain is EAGVAQSPRYKIIEKRQSVAFWCNPISGHATLYWYQQILGQGPKLLIQFQNNGVVDDSQLPKDRFSAERLKGVDSTLKIQPAKLEDSAVYLCASSFSREAFFGQGTRLTVV.

The chain couples TRBV6-4 to TRBJ2-3; 7 bases line up with TRBD1. The germline CDR1 and CDR2 sequences are MRHNA and SNTAGT. V shed 0 bases and J 6 bases; nucleotides not matched to a gene: 3. This CDR3 contains 14 residues. The chain's CDR3 is CASSDSTRGDTQYF. CDR3 nucleotides: TGTGCCAGCAGTGACTCGACCAGGGGGGATACGCAGTATTTT.

This clone was counted only a few times. This chain connects TRBV6-5 to TRBJ2-7; weak D call: TRBD1 (5 bases). CDR1 and CDR2 from the germline V gene are MNHEY and SVGAGI. Trimming removed 2 bases at V and 0 bases at J, with 11 bases between. This CDR3 has 15 amino acids. CDR3 nucleotide sequence: TGTGCCAGCAGTTACAGAGGCCAGGGCTCCTACGAGCAGTACTTC. It translates to CASSYRGQGSYEQYF.

The genes are TRBV13 and TRBJ2-5; possibly TRBD2 for D (6 bases). The CDR3 extends over 14 amino acids. Trimming removed 8 bases at V and 4 bases at J, with 17 bases between. Per the germline V gene, CDR1 is PRHDT and CDR2 is FYEKMQ (reference sequence). The CDR3 loop reads CASLRRRRGETQYF. The DNA for the CDR3 is TGTGCCAGCCTCAGGAGGCGGAGGGGAGAGACCCAGTACTTC.

This rearrangement joins TRBV6-4 to TRBJ1-1; no clear D. This CDR3 comprises 14 residues. Germline CDR1 reads MRHNA; CDR2 reads SNTAGT. The V end lost 4 bases, the J end lost 6 bases, and 15 bases lay between the germline ends. CDR3 in DNA: TGTGCCAGCAGTGTTGAAGCGGGGTTTGCTGAAGCTTTCTTT. Translating it yields CASSVEAGFAEAFF.

This chain links TRBV28 with TRBJ1-1; D may be TRBD1 (6 bases). Trimming removed 4 bases from V and 6 bases from J, with 18 bases in between. The germline V gene encodes CDR1 MDHEN and CDR2 SYDVKM. The CDR3 consists of 15 residues. In DNA, the CDR3 is TGTGCCAGCAGTTCGTCAGGGGCCCAGTCCCCTGAAGCTTTCTTT. Amino acids: CASSSSGAQSPEAFF.

The rearrangement joins TRBV28 to TRBJ1-3; 7 bases map to TRBD1. J gave up 2 bases and V 6 bases, and 4 bases lay outside the gene matches. The CDR3 runs 14 residues. CDR1 is MDHEN, CDR2 SYDVKM, per germline. For the CDR3, the DNA is TGTGCCAGCAGGGTTGGGACAGCTGGAAACACCATATATTTT. The encoded protein is CASRVGTAGNTIYF.